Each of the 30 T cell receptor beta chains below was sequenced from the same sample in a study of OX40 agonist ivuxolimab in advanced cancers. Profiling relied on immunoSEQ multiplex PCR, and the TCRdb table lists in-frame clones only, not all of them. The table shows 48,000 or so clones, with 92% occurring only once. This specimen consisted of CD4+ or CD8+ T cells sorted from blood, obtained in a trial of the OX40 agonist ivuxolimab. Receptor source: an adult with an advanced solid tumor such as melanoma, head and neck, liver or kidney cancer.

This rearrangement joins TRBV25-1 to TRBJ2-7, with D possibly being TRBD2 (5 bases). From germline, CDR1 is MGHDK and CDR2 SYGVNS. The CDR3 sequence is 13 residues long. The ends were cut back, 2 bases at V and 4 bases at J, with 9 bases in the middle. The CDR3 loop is CASSEEGLYEQYV. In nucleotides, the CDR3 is TGTGCCAGCAGTGAAGAGGGTCTGTACGAGCAGTACGTC.

The CDR3 is CASSSTGGNSPLHF. The CDR3 coding sequence is TGTGCCAGCAGCTCGACAGGGGGTAATTCACCCCTCCACTTT. The chain joins TRBV7-3 to TRBJ1-6, with 9 bases aligning to TRBD1. The V gene end was trimmed by 4 bases and the J gene end by 6 bases; junction bases not matched to a gene: 1. The CDR3 sequence is 14 residues long. Germline CDR1 is SGHTA and CDR2 is FQGTGA.

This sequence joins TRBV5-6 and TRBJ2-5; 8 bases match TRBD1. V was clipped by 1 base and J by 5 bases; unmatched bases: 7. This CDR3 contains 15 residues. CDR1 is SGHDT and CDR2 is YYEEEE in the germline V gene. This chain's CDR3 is CASSLQDRVMETQYF. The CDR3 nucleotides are TGTGCCAGCAGCTTGCAGGACAGGGTAATGGAGACCCAGTACTTC.

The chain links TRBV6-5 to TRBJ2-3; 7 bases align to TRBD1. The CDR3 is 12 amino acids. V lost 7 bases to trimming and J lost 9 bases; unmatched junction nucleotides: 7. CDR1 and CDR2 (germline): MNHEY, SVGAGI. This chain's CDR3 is CASNIQGDTQYF. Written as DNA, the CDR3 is TGTGCCAGCAACATTCAGGGGGACACGCAGTATTTT.

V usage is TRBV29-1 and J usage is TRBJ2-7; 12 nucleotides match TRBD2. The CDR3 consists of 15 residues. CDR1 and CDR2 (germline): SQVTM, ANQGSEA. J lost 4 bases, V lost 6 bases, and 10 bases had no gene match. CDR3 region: CSVVYLAGGDYEQYV. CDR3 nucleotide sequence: TGCAGCGTCGTCTATCTAGCGGGGGGGGATTACGAGCAGTACGTC.

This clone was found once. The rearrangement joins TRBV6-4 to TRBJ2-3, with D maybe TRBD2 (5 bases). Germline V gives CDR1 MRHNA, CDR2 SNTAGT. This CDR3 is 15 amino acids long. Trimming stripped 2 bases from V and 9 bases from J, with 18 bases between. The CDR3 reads CASSDEASPLVTQYF. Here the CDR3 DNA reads TGTGCCAGCAGTGACGAGGCTAGCCCTCTAGTCACGCAGTATTTT.

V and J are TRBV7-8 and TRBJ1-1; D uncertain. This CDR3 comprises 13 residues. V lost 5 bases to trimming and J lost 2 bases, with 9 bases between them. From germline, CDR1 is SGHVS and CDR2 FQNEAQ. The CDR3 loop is CASSDASNTEAFF. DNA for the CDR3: TGTGCCAGCAGCGATGCAAGTAACACTGAAGCTTTCTTT.

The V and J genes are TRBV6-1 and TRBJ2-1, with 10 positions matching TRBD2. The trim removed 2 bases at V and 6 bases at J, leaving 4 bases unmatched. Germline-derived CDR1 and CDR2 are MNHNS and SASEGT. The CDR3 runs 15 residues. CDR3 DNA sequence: TGTGCCAGCAGTGAAAGCGGGGGGGAGGGCAATGAGCAGTTCTTC. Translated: CASSESGGEGNEQFF.

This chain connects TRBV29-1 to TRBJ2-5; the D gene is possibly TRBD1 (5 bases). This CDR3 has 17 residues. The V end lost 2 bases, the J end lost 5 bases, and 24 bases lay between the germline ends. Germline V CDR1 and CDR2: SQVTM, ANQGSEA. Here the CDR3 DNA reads TGCAGCGTTGAACCAGTAGGGGTCGGACCTCCAGGGGAGACCCAGTACTTC. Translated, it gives CSVEPVGVGPPGETQYF.

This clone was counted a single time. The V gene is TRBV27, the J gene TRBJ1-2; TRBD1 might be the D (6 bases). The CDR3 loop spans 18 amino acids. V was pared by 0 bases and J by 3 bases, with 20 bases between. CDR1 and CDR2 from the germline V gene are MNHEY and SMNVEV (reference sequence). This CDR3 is CASSLSIGGGGYHYGYTF. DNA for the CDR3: TGTGCCAGCAGTTTATCGATAGGCGGGGGGGGCTATCACTATGGCTACACCTTC.

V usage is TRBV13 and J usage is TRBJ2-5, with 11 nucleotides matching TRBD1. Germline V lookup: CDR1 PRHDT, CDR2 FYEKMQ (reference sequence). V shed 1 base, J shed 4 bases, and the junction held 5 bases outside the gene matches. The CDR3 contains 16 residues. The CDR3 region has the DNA TGTGCCAGCAGCTTAGCCCGGGACAGGGGGAGAGAGACCCAGTACTTC. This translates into CASSLARDRGRETQYF.

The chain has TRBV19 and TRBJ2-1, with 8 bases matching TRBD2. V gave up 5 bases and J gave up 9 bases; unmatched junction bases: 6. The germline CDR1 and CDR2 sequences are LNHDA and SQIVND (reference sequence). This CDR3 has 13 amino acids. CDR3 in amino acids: CASSVGLAVEQFF. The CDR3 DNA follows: TGTGCCAGTAGTGTTGGACTAGCCGTTGAGCAGTTCTTC.

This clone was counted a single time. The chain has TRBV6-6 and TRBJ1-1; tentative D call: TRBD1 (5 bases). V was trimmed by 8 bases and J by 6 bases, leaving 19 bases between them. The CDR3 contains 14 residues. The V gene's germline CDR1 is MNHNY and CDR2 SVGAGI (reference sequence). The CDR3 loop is CASRDLGVVSEAFF. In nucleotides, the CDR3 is TGTGCCAGCCGAGACCTAGGGGTCGTGTCTGAAGCTTTCTTT.

As DNA, the CDR3 is TGTGCCAGCAGCCCCACGGGGAATGCCGGGGAGCTGTTTTTT. Encoded protein: CASSPTGNAGELFF. The chain links TRBV9 to TRBJ2-2; D possibly corresponds to TRBD2 (5 bases). Germline loops: CDR1 SGDLS, CDR2 YYNGEE. CDR3 length: 14 residues. Between the trimmed V and J ends, which lost 4 bases and 6 bases, there was a span of 13 bases.

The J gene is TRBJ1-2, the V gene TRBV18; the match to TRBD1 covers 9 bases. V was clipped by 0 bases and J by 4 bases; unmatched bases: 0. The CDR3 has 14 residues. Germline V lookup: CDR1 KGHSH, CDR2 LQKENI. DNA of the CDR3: TGTGCCAGCTCACCACCGGGACAGGGCTATGGCTACACCTTC. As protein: CASSPPGQGYGYTF.

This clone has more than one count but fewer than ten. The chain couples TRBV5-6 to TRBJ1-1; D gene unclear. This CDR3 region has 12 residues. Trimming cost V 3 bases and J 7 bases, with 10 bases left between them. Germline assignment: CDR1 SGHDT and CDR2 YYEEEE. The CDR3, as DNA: TGTGCCAGCAGCTGGATGGACGGTGAAGCTTTCTTT. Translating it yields CASSWMDGEAFF.

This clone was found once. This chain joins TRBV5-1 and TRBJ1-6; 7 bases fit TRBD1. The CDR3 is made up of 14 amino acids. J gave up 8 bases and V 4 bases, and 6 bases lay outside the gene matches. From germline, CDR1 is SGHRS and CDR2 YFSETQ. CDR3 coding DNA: TGCGCCAGCAGCCCTACAGGGGTGGATTCACCCCTCCACTTT. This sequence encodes CASSPTGVDSPLHF.

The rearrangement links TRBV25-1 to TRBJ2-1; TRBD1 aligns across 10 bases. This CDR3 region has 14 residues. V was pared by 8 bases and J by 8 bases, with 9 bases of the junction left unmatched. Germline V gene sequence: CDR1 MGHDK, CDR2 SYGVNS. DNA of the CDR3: TGTGCCAGCGTTTCCGGGACAGGGGTCTATGAGCAGTTCTTC. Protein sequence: CASVSGTGVYEQFF.

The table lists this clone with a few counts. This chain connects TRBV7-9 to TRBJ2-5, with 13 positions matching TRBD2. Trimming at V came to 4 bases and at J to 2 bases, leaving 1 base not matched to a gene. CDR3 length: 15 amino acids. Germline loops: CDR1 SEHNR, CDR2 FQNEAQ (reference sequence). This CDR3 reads CASSSGLAGQETQYF. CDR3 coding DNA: TGTGCCAGCAGCTCGGGACTAGCGGGACAAGAGACCCAGTACTTC.

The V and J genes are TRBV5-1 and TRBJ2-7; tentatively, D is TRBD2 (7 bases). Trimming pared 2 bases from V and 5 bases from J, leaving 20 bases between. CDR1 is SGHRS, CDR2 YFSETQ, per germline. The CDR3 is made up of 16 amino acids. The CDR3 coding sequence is TGCGCCAGCAGCTTTTTTGGCAGGCTAGGGGGGGACGAGCAGTACGTC. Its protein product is CASSFFGRLGGDEQYV.

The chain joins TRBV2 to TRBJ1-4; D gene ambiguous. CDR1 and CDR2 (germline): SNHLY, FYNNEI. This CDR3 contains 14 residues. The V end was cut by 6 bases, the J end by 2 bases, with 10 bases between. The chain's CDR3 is CASRSRGTNEKLFF. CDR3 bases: TGTGCCAGCAGGTCCCGGGGTACTAATGAAAAACTGTTTTTT.

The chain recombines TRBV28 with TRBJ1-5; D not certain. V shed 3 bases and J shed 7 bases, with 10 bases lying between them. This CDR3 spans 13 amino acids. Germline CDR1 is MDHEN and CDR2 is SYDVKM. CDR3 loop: CASSFGRKQPQHF. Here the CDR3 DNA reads TGTGCCAGCAGTTTCGGGAGAAAACAGCCCCAGCATTTT.

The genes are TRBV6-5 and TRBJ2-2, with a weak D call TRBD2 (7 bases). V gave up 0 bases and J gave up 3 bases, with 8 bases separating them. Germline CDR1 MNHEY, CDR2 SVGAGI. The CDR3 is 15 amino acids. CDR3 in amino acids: CASSYSGGHTGELFF. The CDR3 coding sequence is TGTGCCAGCAGTTACTCGGGGGGGCACACCGGGGAGCTGTTTTTT.

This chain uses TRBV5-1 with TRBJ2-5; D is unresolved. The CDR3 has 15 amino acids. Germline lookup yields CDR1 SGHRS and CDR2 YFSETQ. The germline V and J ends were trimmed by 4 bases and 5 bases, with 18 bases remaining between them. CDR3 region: CASSERPTLLETQYF. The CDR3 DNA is TGCGCCAGCAGCGAAAGACCGACCCTCTTGGAGACCCAGTACTTC.

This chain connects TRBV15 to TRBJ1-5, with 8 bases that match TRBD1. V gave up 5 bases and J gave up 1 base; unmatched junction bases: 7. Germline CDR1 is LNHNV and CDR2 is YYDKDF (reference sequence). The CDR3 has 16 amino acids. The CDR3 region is CATSFNRGKSNQPQHF. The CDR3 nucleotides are TGTGCCACCAGCTTCAACAGGGGGAAGAGCAATCAGCCCCAGCATTTT.

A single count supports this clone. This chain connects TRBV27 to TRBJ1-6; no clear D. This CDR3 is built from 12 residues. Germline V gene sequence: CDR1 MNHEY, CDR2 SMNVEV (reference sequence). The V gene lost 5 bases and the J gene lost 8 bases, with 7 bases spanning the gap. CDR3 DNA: TGTGCCAGCAGTCCCCCTTATTCACCCCTCCACTTT. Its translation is CASSPPYSPLHF.

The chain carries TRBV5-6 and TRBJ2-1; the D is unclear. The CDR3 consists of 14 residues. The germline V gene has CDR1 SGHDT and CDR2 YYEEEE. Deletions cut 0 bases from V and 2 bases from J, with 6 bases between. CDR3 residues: CASSLVRAYNEQFF. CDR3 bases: TGTGCCAGCAGCTTGGTTAGGGCCTACAATGAGCAGTTCTTC.

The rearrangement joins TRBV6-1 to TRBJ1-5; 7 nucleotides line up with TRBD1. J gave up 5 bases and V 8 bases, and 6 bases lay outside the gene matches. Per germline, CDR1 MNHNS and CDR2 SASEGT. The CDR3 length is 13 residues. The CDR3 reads CASGTAIYQPQHF. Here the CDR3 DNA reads TGTGCCAGCGGGACAGCGATTTATCAGCCCCAGCATTTT.

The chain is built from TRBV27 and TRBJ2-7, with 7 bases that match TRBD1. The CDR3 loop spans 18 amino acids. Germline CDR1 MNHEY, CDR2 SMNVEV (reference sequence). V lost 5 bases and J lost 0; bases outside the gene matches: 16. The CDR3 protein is CASSTTGTVFPSSYEQYF. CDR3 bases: TGTGCCAGCAGTACCACCGGGACAGTCTTTCCTAGCTCCTACGAGCAGTACTTC.

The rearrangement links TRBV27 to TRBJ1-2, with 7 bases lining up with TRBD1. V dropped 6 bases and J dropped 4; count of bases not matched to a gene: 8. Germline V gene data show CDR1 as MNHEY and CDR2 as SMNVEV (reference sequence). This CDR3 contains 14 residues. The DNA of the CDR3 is TGTGCCAGCAGCCAGACAGGGCACGGCTATGGCTACACCTTC. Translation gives CASSQTGHGYGYTF.